The present entry profiles one T cell receptor (beta chain) with its context. Its target is unknown. This sample was taken from a study of T cells in localized non-small cell lung cancer. Assay used: immunoSEQ multiplex PCR; TCRdb lists only in-frame clones, some missing. The sample includes tens of thousands of clones, around 86% of them seen just once. This CDR3 contains 16 residues. Trimming stripped 7 bases from V and 4 bases from J, with 20 bases between. The V gene's germline CDR1 is WSHSY and CDR2 SAAADI. Study-wide results and caveats: Appearances in adjacent lung were noted for a median 57 of the top 100 tumor clones.

The rearrangement links TRBV10-2 to TRBJ2-1; D assignment may be TRBD1 or TRBD2 (5 bases each). This receptor was identified in a man aged 40-75 years with stage I squamous cell lung carcinoma. The sample consisted of peripheral blood, taken before any cancer treatment. The CDR3: CASMSVGKQVYNEQFF. CDR3 DNA: TGCGCCAGCATGAGCGTCGGGAAACAGGTTTACAATGAGCAGTTCTTC.